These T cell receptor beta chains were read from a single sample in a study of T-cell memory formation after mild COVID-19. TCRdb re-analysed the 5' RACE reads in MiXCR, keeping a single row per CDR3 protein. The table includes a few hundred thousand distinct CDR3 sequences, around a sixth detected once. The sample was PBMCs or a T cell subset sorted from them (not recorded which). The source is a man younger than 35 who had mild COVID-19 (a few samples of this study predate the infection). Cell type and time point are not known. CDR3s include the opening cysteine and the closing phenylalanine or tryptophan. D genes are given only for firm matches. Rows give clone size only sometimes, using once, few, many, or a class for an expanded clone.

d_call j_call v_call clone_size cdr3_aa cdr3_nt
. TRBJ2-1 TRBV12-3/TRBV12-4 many CASSLNEQFF TGTGCCAGCAGTTTAAATGAGCAGTTCTTC
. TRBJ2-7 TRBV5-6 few CASSAPRRGDSYEQYF TGTGCCAGCAGCGCCCCACGGCGGGGAGACTCCTACGAGCAGTACTTC
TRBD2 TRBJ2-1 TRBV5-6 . CASRELAGGQSYNEQFF TGTGCCAGCAGAGAACTAGCGGGGGGGCAATCCTACAATGAGCAGTTCTTC
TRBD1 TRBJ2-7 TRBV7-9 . CASSPNRGLSFHEQYF TGTGCCAGCAGCCCCAACAGGGGGCTCTCTTTCCACGAGCAGTACTTC
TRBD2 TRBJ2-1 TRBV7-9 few CASSLASGGKNEQFF TGTGCCAGCAGCTTAGCCAGCGGGGGGAAAAATGAGCAGTTCTTC
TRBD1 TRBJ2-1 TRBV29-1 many CSAVRDRSPPEQFF TGCAGCGCAGTCCGGGACAGAAGTCCTCCTGAGCAGTTCTTC
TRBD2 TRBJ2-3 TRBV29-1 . CSVGGGGPDTQYF TGCAGCGTTGGTGGGGGGGGTCCAGATACGCAGTATTTT
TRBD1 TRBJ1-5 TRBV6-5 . CASRPGQFNQPQHF TGTGCCAGCAGGCCGGGACAGTTCAATCAGCCCCAGCATTTT
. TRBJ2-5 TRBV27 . CASSSQLGGGGETQYF TGTGCCAGCAGTTCACAACTCGGTGGAGGTGGGGAGACCCAGTACTTC
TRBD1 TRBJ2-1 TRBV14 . CASSQWVQGNEQFF TGTGCCAGCAGCCAATGGGTACAGGGGAATGAGCAGTTCTTC
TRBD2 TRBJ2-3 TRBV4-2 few CASSPPGGPDTQYF TGTGCCAGCAGCCCCCCGGGGGGACCAGATACGCAGTATTTT
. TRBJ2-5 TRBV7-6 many CASSLNIQAGGETQYF TGTGCCAGCAGCTTAAACATACAGGCCGGAGGGGAGACCCAGTACTTC
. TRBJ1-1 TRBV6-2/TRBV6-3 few CASRPTTMNTEAFF TGTGCCAGCAGGCCGACTACCATGAACACTGAAGCTTTCTTT
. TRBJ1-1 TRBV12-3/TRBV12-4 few CASGDRSLMNTEAFF TGTGCCAGCGGGGATAGGAGCCTAATGAACACTGAAGCTTTCTTT
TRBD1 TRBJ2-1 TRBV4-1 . CASSGQETYNEQFF TGCGCCAGCAGCGGACAGGAAACCTACAATGAGCAGTTCTTC
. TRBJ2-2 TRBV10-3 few CAIRPGWGRTGELFF TGTGCCATCAGGCCCGGGTGGGGCCGTACCGGGGAGCTGTTTTTT
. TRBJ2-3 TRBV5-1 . CASSLDANTDTQYF TGCGCCAGCAGCTTGGATGCCAACACAGATACGCAGTATTTT
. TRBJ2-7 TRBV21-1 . CANRRGTGGYEQYF TGTGCCAACAGGCGGGGTACGGGCGGGTACGAGCAGTACTTC
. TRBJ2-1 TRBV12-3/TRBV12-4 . CASALGPGPNNEQFF TGTGCCAGCGCCTTGGGGCCCGGCCCTAACAATGAGCAGTTCTTC
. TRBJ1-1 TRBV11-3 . CASSLRRTANTEAFF TGTGCCAGCAGCCTCCGCCGAACAGCGAACACTGAAGCTTTCTTT